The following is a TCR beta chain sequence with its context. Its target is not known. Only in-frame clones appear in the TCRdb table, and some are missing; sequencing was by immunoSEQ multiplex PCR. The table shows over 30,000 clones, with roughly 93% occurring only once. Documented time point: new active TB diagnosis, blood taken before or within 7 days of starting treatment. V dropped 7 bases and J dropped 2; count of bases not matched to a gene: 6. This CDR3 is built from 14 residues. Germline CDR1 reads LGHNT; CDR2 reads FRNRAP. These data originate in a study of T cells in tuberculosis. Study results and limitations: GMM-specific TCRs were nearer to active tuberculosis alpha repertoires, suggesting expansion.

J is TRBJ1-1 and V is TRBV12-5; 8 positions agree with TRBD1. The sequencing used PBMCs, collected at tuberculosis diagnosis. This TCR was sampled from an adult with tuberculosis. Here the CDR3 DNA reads TGTGCTAGTGCCCCCGGGACAGGTAACACTGAAGCTTTCTTT. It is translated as CASAPGTGNTEAFF.